This T cell receptor (beta chain) was identified during a study of cytomegalovirus exposure and HLA in healthy donors. A multiplex PCR was run with 60 Vbeta primers and 13 Jbeta primers. Profiled with immunoSEQ multiplex PCR; TCRdb holds only in-frame clones, not every one. The data contain under 150,000 clones, about 68% of them singletons. The CDR3 contains 11 residues. Germline V gene sequence: CDR1 MNHEY, CDR2 SMNVEV (reference sequence). The V end was cut by 9 bases, the J end by 5 bases, with 8 bases between. Notes on this clone: Its specificity is not known.

Study outcomes and limitations: Several of the most significant clusters appeared, in a later analysis, to be linked to common viral pathogens.

The chain is built from TRBV27 and TRBJ1-5, with a possible D match to TRBD1 (6 bases). Sequenced input: PBMCs. The clonotype originates from a woman in her 40s in good health and CMV-seropositive. DNA of the CDR3: TGTGCCAGAGGGGGGGATCAGCCCCAGCATTTT. Translated, it gives CARGGDQPQHF.